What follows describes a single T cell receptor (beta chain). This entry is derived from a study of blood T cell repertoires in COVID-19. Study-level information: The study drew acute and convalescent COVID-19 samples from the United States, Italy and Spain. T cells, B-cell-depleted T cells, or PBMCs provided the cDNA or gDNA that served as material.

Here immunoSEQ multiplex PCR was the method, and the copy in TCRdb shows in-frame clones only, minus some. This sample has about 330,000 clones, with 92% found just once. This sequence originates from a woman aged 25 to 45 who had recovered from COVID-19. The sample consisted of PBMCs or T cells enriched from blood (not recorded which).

This CDR3 is CASSLGEGYGYTF. CDR3 DNA sequence: TGTGCCAGCAGCTTGGGGGAGGGCTATGGCTACACCTTC. The chain recombines TRBV7-2 with TRBJ1-2; the D gene is possibly TRBD1 (5 bases). CDR3 size: 13 residues. The germline V and J ends were trimmed by 3 bases and 4 bases, with 9 bases remaining between them. Germline V CDR1 and CDR2: SGHTA, FQGNSA.